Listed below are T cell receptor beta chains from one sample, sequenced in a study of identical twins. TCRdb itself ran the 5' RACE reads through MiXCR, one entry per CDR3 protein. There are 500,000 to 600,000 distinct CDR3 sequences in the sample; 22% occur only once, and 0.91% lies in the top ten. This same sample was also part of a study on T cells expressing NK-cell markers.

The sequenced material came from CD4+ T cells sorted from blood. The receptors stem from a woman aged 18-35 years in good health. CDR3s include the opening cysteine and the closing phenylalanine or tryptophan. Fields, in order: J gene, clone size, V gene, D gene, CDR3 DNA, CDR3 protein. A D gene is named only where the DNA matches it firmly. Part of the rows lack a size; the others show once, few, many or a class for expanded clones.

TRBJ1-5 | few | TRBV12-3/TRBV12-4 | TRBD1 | TGTGCCAGCAGTGATACAGGGGATAGGCAGCCCCAGCATTTT | CASSDTGDRQPQHF
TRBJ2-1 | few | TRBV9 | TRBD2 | TGTGCCAGCAGCTCAGCGGGGTCCTCCTACAATGAGCAGTTCTTC | CASSSAGSSYNEQFF
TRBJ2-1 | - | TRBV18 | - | TGTGCCAGCTCACCCGGAGAAAACAATGAGCAGTTCTTC | CASSPGENNEQFF
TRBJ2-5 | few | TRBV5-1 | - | TGCGCCAGCTACCTGGGACCGAACCAAGAGACCCAGTACTTC | CASYLGPNQETQYF
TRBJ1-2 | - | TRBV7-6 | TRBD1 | TGTGCCAGCAGCTTGGTCCTAGCCGGGACAGATAGTCTTAACTATGGCTACACCTTC | CASSLVLAGTDSLNYGYTF
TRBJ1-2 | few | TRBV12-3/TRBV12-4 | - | TGTGCCAGCAGTCCGGACGGAAGTAACTATGGCTACACCTTC | CASSPDGSNYGYTF
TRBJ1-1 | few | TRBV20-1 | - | TGCAGTGCTAGCGGGGGGAACACTGAAGCTTTCTTT | CSASGGNTEAFF
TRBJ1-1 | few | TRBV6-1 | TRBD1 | TGTGCCAGCAGTGGCCGTAGGACAGGGACCACTGAAGCTTTCTTT | CASSGRRTGTTEAFF
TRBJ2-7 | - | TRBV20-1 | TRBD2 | TGCAGTGCCCATAGCGGGAGTTCCTCCTACGAGCAGTACTTC | CSAHSGSSSYEQYF
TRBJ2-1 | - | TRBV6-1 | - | TGTGCCAGCAGCAATTCCCTCAGACTCCAAAAGCAGTTCTTC | CASSNSLRLQKQFF
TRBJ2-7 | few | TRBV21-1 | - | TGTGCCAGCAGCAGGGGTAGCGGGAGGACCCTCAGGCTCTACGAGCAGTACTTC | CASSRGSGRTLRLYEQYF
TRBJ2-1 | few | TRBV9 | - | TGTGCCAGCAGCGTAGGCCCAGTGAACAATGAGCAGTTCTTC | CASSVGPVNNEQFF
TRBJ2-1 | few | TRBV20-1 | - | TGCAGTGCTGGCGCAACTAGTCTCCATGAGCAGTTCTTC | CSAGATSLHEQFF
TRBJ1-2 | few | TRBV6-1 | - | TGTGCCAGCAGAAATCCAGCGGGGGTCGGTGGCTACACCTTC | CASRNPAGVGGYTF
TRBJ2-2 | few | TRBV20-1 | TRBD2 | TGCAGTGCCCTATTGCGGGAGAGGGCCGGGGAGCTGTTTTTT | CSALLRERAGELFF
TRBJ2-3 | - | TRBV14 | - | TGTGCCAGCAGCCAAGTTGAGTATACGCAGTATTTT | CASSQVEYTQYF
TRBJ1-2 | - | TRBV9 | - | TGTGCCAGCAGCGTAGGGGGGCACCCGTATGGCTACACCTTC | CASSVGGHPYGYTF
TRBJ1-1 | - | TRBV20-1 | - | TGCAGTGCTAGAGATCAAGCAGGGGCGAACACTGAAGCTTTCTTT | CSARDQAGANTEAFF
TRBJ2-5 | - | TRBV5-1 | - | TGCGCCAGCAGCTTAAGTGGGGCGGTACAAGAGACCCAGTACTTC | CASSLSGAVQETQYF
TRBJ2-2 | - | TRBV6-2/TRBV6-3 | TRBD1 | TGTGCCAGCAGCCCTACAGGGGGAGGTAACACCGGGGAGCTGTTTTTT | CASSPTGGGNTGELFF
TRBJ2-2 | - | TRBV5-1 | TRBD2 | TGCGCCAGCAGCTTGGATAGCGGGGCCCCGGGGGCCGGGGAGCTGTTTTTT | CASSLDSGAPGAGELFF
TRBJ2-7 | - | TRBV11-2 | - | TGTGCCAGCAAAAGACAGGGACTCACCTACGAGCAGTACTTC | CASKRQGLTYEQYF
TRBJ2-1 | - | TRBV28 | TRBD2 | TGTGCCAGCAGGGCTAGCGGGAGGGTTGAGCAGTTCTTC | CASRASGRVEQFF
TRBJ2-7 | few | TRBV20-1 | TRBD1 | TGCAGTGCTGCAGGGACAGGGGCCTACGAGCAGTACTTC | CSAAGTGAYEQYF
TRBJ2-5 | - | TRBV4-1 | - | TGCGCCAGCAGCCAAGATCATCGGGGGGAGACCCAGTACTTC | CASSQDHRGETQYF
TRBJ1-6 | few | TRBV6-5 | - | TGTGCCAGCAGTTATCAGGGGAATTCACCCCTCCACTTT | CASSYQGNSPLHF
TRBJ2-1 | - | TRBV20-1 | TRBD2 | TGCAGTGACCTACTAGCGGGAGGCGGAGATGAGCAGTTCTTC | CSDLLAGGGDEQFF
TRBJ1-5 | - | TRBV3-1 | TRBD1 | TGTGCCAGCAGCCCAAGACAGGGGATACAGCCCCAGCATTTT | CASSPRQGIQPQHF
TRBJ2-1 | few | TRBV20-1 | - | TGCAGTGCTCTCCCGACTGCCAGCTCCTACAATGAGCAGTTCTTC | CSALPTASSYNEQFF
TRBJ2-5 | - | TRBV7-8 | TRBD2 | TGTGCCAGCTCGCCTACCGGGGAGGGAGGGGAGACCCAGTACTTC | CASSPTGEGGETQYF
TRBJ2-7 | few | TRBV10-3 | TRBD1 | TGTGCCACCACAGGGGGAGGCTACGAGCAGTACTTC | CATTGGGYEQYF
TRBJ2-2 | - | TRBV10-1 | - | TGCGCCAGCAGTTCATCCCTCTATGGGGAGCTGTTTTTT | CASSSSLYGELFF
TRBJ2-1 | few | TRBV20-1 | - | TGCAGTGGCCACTCCCGGACTGAGCAGTTCTTC | CSGHSRTEQFF
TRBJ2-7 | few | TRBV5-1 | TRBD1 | TGCGCCAGCAGCAGAGGACAGGGGGGCGACGAGCAGTACTTC | CASSRGQGGDEQYF
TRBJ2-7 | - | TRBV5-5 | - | TGTGCCAGCAGCTTGTTCCTCGCAGGGGACTACGAGCAGTACTTC | CASSLFLAGDYEQYF
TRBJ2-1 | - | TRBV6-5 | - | TGTGCCAGCACGGAACCTAACAATGAGCAGTTCTTC | CASTEPNNEQFF
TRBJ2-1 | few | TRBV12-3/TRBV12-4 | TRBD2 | TGTGCCAGCAGTTTGGCGCCTAGCGGGACCTACAATGAGCAGTTCTTC | CASSLAPSGTYNEQFF
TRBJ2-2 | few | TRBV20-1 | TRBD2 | TGCAGTGCTAGTGCGGGAGCACACACCGGGGAGCTGTTTTTT | CSASAGAHTGELFF